This T cell receptor beta chain is drawn from a study of T cell repertoires in cytomegalovirus infection. The CDR3 contains 15 residues. The V end was cut by 1 base, the J end by 6 bases, with 15 bases between. CDR1 is SQVTM and CDR2 is ANQGSEA in the germline V gene. Each CDR3 protein is one row after TCRdb ran MiXCR on the reads. The sample contains about 250,000 distinct CDR3 sequences, over 15% of which appear only once. The clonotype originates from a human donor in good health (CMV status not recorded). Some clones in this sample may be carry-over from other donors' samples. Sequencing input: CD8+ T cells from PBMCs. This chain joins TRBV29-1 and TRBJ2-2; D uncertain. Here the CDR3 reads CSVEVLGYLAGELFF. As DNA, the CDR3 is TGCAGCGTTGAAGTCCTAGGTTACTTGGCCGGGGAGCTGTTTTTT.